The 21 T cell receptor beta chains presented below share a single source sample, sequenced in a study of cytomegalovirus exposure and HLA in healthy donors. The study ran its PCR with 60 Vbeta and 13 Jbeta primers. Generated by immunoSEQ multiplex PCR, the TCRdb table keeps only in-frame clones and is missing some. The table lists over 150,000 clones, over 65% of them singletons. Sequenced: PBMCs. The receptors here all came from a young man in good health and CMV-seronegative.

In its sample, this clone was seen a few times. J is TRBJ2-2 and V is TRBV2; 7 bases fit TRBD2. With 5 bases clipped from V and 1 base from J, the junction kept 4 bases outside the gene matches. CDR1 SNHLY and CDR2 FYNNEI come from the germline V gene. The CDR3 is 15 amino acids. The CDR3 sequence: CASSNGLVNTGELFF. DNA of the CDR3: TGTGCCAGCAGTAATGGACTAGTGAACACCGGGGAGCTGTTTTTT.

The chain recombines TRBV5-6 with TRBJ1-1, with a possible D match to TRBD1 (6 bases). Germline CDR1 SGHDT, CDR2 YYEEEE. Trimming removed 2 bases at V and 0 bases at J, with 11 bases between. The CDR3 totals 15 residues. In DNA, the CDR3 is TGTGCCAGCAGCTTAGGCACAGGGATGAACACTGAAGCTTTCTTT. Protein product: CASSLGTGMNTEAFF.

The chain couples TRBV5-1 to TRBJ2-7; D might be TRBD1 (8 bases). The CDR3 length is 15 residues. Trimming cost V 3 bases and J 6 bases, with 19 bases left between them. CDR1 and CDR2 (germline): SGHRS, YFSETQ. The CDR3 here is CASSSGTGGGTEQYF. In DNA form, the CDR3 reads TGCGCCAGCAGCTCGGGAACAGGGGGGGGGACCGAGCAGTACTTC.

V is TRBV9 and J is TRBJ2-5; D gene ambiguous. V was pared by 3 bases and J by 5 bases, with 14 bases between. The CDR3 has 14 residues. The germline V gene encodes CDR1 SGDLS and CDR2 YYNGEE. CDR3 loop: CASSAAHLRETQYF. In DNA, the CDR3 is TGTGCCAGCAGCGCCGCCCATTTGCGCGAGACCCAGTACTTC.

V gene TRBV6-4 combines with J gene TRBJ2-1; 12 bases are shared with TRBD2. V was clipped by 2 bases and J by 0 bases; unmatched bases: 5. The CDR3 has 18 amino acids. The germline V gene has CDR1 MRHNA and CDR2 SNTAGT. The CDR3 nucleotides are TGTGCCAGCAGTGACACGACTAGCGGGGGACACTCCTACAATGAGCAGTTCTTC. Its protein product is CASSDTTSGGHSYNEQFF.

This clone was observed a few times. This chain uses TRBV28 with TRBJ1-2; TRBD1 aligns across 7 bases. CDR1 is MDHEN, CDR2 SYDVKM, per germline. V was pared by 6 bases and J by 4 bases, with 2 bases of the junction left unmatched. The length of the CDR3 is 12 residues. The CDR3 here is CASRGQIYGYTF. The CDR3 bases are TGTGCCAGCAGGGGACAGATCTATGGCTACACCTTC.

The CDR3 reads CASSSHLNDRGRVMNTEAFF. The CDR3 bases are TGCGCCAGCAGCTCCCATTTAAACGACAGGGGGCGTGTGATGAACACTGAAGCTTTCTTT. J is TRBJ1-1 and V is TRBV5-1, with TRBD1 matching over 10 bases. V shed 3 bases, J shed 0 bases, and the junction held 17 bases outside the gene matches. The CDR3 runs 20 residues. In germline, CDR1 is SGHRS, CDR2 YFSETQ.

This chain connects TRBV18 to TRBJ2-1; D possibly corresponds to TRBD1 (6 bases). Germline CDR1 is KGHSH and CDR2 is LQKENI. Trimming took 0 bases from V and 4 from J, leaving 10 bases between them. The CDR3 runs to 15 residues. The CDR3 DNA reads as TGTGCCAGCTCACCACCTGGGACACAATACAATGAGCAGTTCTTC. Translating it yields CASSPPGTQYNEQFF.

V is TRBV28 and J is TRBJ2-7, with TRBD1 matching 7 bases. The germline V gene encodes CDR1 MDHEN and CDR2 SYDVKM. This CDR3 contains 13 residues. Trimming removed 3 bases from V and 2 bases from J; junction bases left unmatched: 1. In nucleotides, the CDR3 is TGTGCCAGCAGTTTGCAGGGGGCCTACGAGCAGTACTTC. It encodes CASSLQGAYEQYF. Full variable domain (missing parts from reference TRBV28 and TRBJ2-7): DVKVTQSSRYLVKRTGEKVFLECVQDMDHENMFWYRQDPGLGLRLIYFSYDVKMKEKGDIPEGYSVSREKKERFSLILESASTNQTSMYLCASSLQGAYEQYFGPGTRLTVT.

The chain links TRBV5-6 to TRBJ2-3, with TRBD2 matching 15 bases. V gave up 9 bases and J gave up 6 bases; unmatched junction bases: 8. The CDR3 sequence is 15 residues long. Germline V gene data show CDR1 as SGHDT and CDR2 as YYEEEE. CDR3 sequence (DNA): TGTGCCATCAGTTTTGGGACTAGCGGGGGGGATACGCAGTATTTT. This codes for CAISFGTSGGDTQYF. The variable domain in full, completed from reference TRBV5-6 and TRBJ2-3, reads DAGVTQSPTHLIKTRGQQVTLRCSPKSGHDTVSWYQQALGQGPQFIFQYYEEEERQRGNFPDRFSGHQFPNYSSELNVNALLLGDSALYLCAISFGTSGGDTQYFGPGTRLTVL.

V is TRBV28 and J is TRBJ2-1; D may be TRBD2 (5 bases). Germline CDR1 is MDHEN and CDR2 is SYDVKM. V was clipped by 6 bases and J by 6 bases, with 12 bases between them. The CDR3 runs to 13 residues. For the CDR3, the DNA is TGTGCCAGCAGGAAACTAGTGGTCAATGAGCAGTTCTTC. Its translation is CASRKLVVNEQFF.

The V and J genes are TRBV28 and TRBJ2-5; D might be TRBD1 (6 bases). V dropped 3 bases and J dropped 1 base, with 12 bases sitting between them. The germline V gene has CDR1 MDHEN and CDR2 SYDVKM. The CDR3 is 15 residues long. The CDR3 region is CASSLQGTPQETQYF. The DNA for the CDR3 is TGTGCCAGCAGTTTGCAAGGGACACCCCAAGAGACCCAGTACTTC.

CDR3 sequence reads: CASSGGVGQPQHF. The DNA for the CDR3 is TGTGCCAGCAGCGGAGGGGTAGGGCAGCCCCAGCATTTT. The chain joins TRBV7-9 to TRBJ1-5; maybe TRBD1 (5 bases). V gave up 5 bases and J gave up 7 bases, with 12 bases separating them. The length of the CDR3 is 13 residues. The V gene's germline CDR1 is SEHNR and CDR2 FQNEAQ (reference sequence).

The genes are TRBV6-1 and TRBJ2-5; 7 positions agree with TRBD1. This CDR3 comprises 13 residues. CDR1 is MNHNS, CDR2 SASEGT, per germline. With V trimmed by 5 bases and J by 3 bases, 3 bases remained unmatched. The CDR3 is CASSTGTEETQYF. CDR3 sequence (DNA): TGTGCCAGCAGTACAGGGACAGAAGAGACCCAGTACTTC.

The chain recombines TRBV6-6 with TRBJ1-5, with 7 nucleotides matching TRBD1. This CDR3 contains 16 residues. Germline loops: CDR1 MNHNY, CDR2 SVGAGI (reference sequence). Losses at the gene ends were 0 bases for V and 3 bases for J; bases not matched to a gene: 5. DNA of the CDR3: TGTGCCAGCAGTTACTCGAGGACAGGCCTCAATCAGCCCCAGCATTTT. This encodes CASSYSRTGLNQPQHF.

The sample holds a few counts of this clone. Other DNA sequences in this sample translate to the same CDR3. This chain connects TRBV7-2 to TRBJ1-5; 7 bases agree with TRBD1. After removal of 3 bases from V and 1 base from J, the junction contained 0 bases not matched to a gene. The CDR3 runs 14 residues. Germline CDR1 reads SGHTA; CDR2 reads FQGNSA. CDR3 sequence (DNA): TGTGCCAGCAGCTTGGGACAGAGCAATCAGCCCCAGCATTTT. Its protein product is CASSLGQSNQPQHF.

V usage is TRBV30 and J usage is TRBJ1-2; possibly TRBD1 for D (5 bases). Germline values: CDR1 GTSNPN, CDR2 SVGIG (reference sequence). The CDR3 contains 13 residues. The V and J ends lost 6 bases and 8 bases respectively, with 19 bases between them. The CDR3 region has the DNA TGTGCCTGCTATGCCCAGGGCGTGGAGGGCTACACCTTC. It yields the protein CACYAQGVEGYTF.

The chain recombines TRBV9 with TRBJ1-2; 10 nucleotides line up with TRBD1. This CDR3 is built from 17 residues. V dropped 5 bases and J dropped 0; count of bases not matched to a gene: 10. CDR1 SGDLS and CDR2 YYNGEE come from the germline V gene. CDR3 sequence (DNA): TGTGCCAGCAGTTCGGGACAGGGGATTCAGGCTAACTATGGCTACACCTTC. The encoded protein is CASSSGQGIQANYGYTF.

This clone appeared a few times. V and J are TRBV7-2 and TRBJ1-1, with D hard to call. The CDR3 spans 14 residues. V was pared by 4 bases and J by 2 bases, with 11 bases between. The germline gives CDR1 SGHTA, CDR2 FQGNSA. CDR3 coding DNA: TGTGCCAGCAGCTGGGTCGGCGGTAACACTGAAGCTTTCTTT. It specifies CASSWVGGNTEAFF.

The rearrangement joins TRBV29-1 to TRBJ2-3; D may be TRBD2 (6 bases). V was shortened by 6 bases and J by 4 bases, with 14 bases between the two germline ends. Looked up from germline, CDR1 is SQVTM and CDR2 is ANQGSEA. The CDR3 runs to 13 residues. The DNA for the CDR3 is TGCAGCGTCCTTAGCGGTTGGGCAGATACGCAGTATTTT. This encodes CSVLSGWADTQYF.

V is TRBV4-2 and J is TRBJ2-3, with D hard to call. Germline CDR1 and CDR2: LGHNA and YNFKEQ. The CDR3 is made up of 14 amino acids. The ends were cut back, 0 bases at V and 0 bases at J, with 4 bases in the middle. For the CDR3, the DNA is TGTGCCAGCAGCCAAGAGAGCAGCACAGATACGCAGTATTTT. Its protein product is CASSQESSTDTQYF.